The sequence of this T cell receptor (beta chain) was determined in a study of blood T cell repertoires in COVID-19. This clone was picked up one time. Germline assignment: CDR1 MNHEY and CDR2 SMNVEV (reference sequence). V shed 5 bases and J shed 2 bases, with 19 bases lying between them. The CDR3 is made up of 17 amino acids. Produced via immunoSEQ multiplex PCR; TCRdb's table is partial and in-frame only. The data show a few hundred thousand clones, with about 88% seen just once and 1.4% held by the top ten. The sample comprised PBMCs or T cells enriched from blood (not recorded which). This clonotype was sampled from a young woman who had been exposed to COVID-19. The rearrangement joins TRBV27 to TRBJ1-3, with no clear D. DNA for the CDR3: TGTGCCAGCAGTCAAACTAGCCTCCCTGGCACTGGAAACACCATATATTTT. Translation gives CASSQTSLPGTGNTIYF.